The 17 T cell receptor beta chains below come from one sample, sequenced in a study of blood T cell repertoires in COVID-19. Libraries were prepared by immunoSEQ multiplex PCR; TCRdb keeps only in-frame clonotypes and omits some of them. The table has fewer than 250,000 clones, around four fifths seen once. The sample was peripheral blood. These receptors were collected from a woman aged 50 to 60 with acute or convalescent COVID-19.

Here the CDR3 reads CASSPQGYTDTQYF. The DNA for the CDR3 is TGTGCCAGCAGCCCCCAGGGGTACACAGATACGCAGTATTTT. The chain joins TRBV9 to TRBJ2-3, with D maybe TRBD1 (6 bases). V lost 4 bases to trimming and J lost 2 bases, with 11 bases between them. Germline-derived CDR1 and CDR2 are SGDLS and YYNGEE. The CDR3 covers 14 residues.

The V call is TRBV24-1, the J call TRBJ2-3; 9 bases are shared with TRBD2. Germline CDR1 is KGHDR and CDR2 is SFDVKD. The length of the CDR3 is 16 residues. The J segment lost 2 bases and the V segment lost 3 bases, leaving 5 bases of the junction unmatched. For the CDR3, the DNA is TGTGCCACCAGTGATCCTCTAGCGGGGTCCACAGATACGCAGTATTTT. Translated, it gives CATSDPLAGSTDTQYF.

Only a few counts were recorded for this clone. This rearrangement joins TRBV10-3 to TRBJ1-4; no clear D. Per germline, CDR1 ENHRY and CDR2 SYGVKD. CDR3 length: 14 residues. Trimming removed 4 bases at V and 2 bases at J, with 8 bases between. The CDR3 sequence is CAISAGATNEKLFF. The CDR3 DNA reads TGTGCCATCAGTGCGGGTGCGACTAATGAAAAACTGTTTTTT.

The genes are TRBV18 and TRBJ2-7, with 13 bases fitting TRBD2. The CDR3 is 15 residues long. The V gene's germline CDR1 is KGHSH and CDR2 LQKENI. With V trimmed by 0 bases and J by 6 bases, 2 bases remained unmatched. CDR3 protein: CASSPPTSGRAEQYF. In nucleotides, the CDR3 is TGTGCCAGCTCACCACCTACTAGCGGGAGGGCCGAGCAGTACTTC.

The rearrangement joins TRBV19 to TRBJ2-2; 13 bases agree with TRBD2. V gave up 2 bases and J gave up 6 bases; unmatched junction bases: 3. Germline V gene sequence: CDR1 LNHDA, CDR2 SQIVND (reference sequence). This CDR3 contains 16 residues. The CDR3 nucleotides read TGTGCCAGTAGTATACGGACTAGCGGGAGCCCCGGGGAGCTGTTTTTT. It codes for CASSIRTSGSPGELFF. The complete variable domain, with remaining parts taken from reference TRBV19 and TRBJ2-2, reads DGGITQSPKYLFRKEGQNVTLSCEQNLNHDAMYWYRQDPGQGLRLIYYSQIVNDFQKGDIAEGYSVSREKKESFPLTVTSAQKNPTAFYLCASSIRTSGSPGELFFGEGSRLTVL.

The V gene is TRBV7-3, the J gene TRBJ2-2; 12 nucleotides align to TRBD2. V was pared by 1 base and J by 4 bases, with 4 bases of the junction left unmatched. This CDR3 has 17 amino acids. Looked up from germline, CDR1 is SGHTA and CDR2 is FQGTGA. The CDR3 reads CASSLNGLAGTTGELFF. The CDR3 region has the DNA TGTGCCAGCAGCTTAAATGGACTAGCGGGAACCACCGGGGAGCTGTTTTTT.

The chain has TRBV6-1 and TRBJ2-7; 8 bases are shared with TRBD2. Germline CDR1 is MNHNS and CDR2 is SASEGT. The CDR3 is 13 amino acids. V was clipped by 11 bases and J by 6 bases; unmatched bases: 12. As DNA, the CDR3 is TGTGCCTCGGCTCCGGGACTAGGAGGCGAGCAGTACTTC. It yields the protein CASAPGLGGEQYF.

Here the CDR3 reads CASSTGQPILLHF. The CDR3 nucleotides are TGTGCCAGCAGCACCGGACAGCCGATTCTCCTCCACTTT. The gene calls are TRBV21-1 and TRBJ1-6; the table's D call of TRBD1 was not tested on the DNA. TRBV21-1 is given as a pseudogene. The CDR3 totals 13 residues.

The rearrangement joins TRBV2 to TRBJ2-3; D possibly corresponds to TRBD2 (5 bases). The germline gives CDR1 SNHLY, CDR2 FYNNEI. The CDR3 sequence is 12 residues long. The V end lost 3 bases, the J end lost 5 bases, and 6 bases lay between the germline ends. The CDR3 coding sequence is TGTGCCAGCAGTGAGGGGAGAGATACGCAGTATTTT. Encoded protein: CASSEGRDTQYF.

The rearrangement links TRBV30 to TRBJ2-3, with 12 bases aligning to TRBD2. The CDR3 contains 14 residues. The germline gives CDR1 GTSNPN, CDR2 SVGIG (reference sequence). The V segment lost 8 bases and the J segment 2 bases; nucleotides outside the gene matches: 5. DNA for the CDR3: TGTGCCAGTAGACTAGCGGGAGCCACAGATACGCAGTATTTT. It codes for CASRLAGATDTQYF. Using reference TRBV30 and TRBJ2-3 for the parts outside the CDR3, the full variable domain is SQTIHQWPATLVQPVGSPLSLECTVEGTSNPNLYWYRQAAGRGLQLLFYSVGIGQISSEVPQNLSASRPQDRQFILSSKKLLLSDSGFYLCASRLAGATDTQYFGPGTRLTVL.

The rearrangement uses TRBV18 and TRBJ1-1, with TRBD1 matching over 7 bases. Germline V gene sequence: CDR1 KGHSH, CDR2 LQKENI. The CDR3 totals 14 residues. The J segment lost 5 bases and the V segment lost 2 bases, leaving 5 bases of the junction unmatched. CDR3 DNA: TGTGCCAGCTCACCAAACAGGGGTCGGACTGAAGCTTTCTTT. As protein: CASSPNRGRTEAFF. Combining the CDR3 with reference TRBV18 and TRBJ1-1 gives the whole variable domain NAGVMQNPRHLVRRRGQEARLRCSPMKGHSHVYWYRQLPEEGLKFMVYLQKENIIDESGMPKERFSAEFPKEGPSILRIQQVVRGDSAAYFCASSPNRGRTEAFFGQGTRLTVV.

The chain carries TRBV2 and TRBJ2-4, with D possibly TRBD1 on 6 matching bases. This CDR3 region has 16 residues. Trimming removed 3 bases at V and 1 base at J, with 13 bases between. Germline-derived CDR1 and CDR2 are SNHLY and FYNNEI. The CDR3 loop reads CASSDPRTAAKNIQYF. In DNA, the CDR3 is TGTGCCAGCAGTGACCCTCGGACAGCCGCCAAAAACATTCAGTACTTC.

The V call is TRBV27, the J call TRBJ1-2; D call uncertain. Germline V gene sequence: CDR1 MNHEY, CDR2 SMNVEV (reference sequence). Trimming took 2 bases from V and 2 from J, leaving 9 bases between them. The CDR3 length is 14 residues. In DNA form, the CDR3 reads TGTGCCAGCAGTTTACGAGGGATAAACTATGGCTACACCTTC. As protein: CASSLRGINYGYTF.

The chain joins TRBV7-2 to TRBJ2-2; 7 bases match TRBD1. Germline CDR1 is SGHTA and CDR2 is FQGNSA. V was clipped by 4 bases and J by 4 bases; unmatched bases: 12. The CDR3 spans 17 residues. CDR3 nucleotides: TGTGCCAGCAGCTCCTTGACAGGGCAATCCCTCACCGGGGAGCTGTTTTTT. Protein product: CASSSLTGQSLTGELFF.

DNA of the CDR3: TGTGCCAGCAGTTTAGGGGGACACTACAATGAGCAGTTCTTC. This gives the protein CASSLGGHYNEQFF. The J gene is TRBJ2-1, the V gene TRBV27, with a possible D match to TRBD1 (6 bases). There are 14 residues in the CDR3. Trimming took off 2 bases at V and 3 bases at J, with 8 bases between the two ends. From germline, CDR1 is MNHEY and CDR2 SMNVEV (reference sequence).

This clone was seen more than once but under ten times. The J gene is TRBJ2-5, the V gene TRBV10-1; D may be TRBD1 (5 bases). Trimming pared 2 bases from V and 5 bases from J, leaving 9 bases between. Germline assignment: CDR1 WNHNN and CDR2 SYGVQD (reference sequence). This CDR3 spans 13 amino acids. CDR3 residues: CASSEGHRETQYF. The CDR3 DNA follows: TGCGCCAGCAGTGAGGGACATCGGGAGACCCAGTACTTC.

The V gene is TRBV19, the J gene TRBJ1-2, with TRBD1 identical over 8 bases. The J segment lost 0 bases and the V segment lost 7 bases, leaving 4 bases of the junction unmatched. This CDR3 is 14 amino acids long. CDR1 LNHDA and CDR2 SQIVND come from the germline V gene (reference sequence). The CDR3 sequence is CASMTGAANYGYTF. The CDR3 DNA follows: TGTGCCAGTATGACAGGGGCCGCTAACTATGGCTACACCTTC.